This T cell receptor (beta chain) appears in the sequencing data of a study of beta chain features in type 1 diabetes. Study results and limitations: Type 1 diabetes patients had TCRB CDR3s that were shorter (moderately but significantly so) in all four CD4+ subsets.

Germline CDR1 SGDLS, CDR2 YYNGEE. CDR3 length: 15 residues. V was pared by 1 base and J by 5 bases, with 12 bases between. As concerns this clone: What it binds is not known.

The investigators reverse transcribed all of the isolated RNA, so they sequenced expressed TCRB transcripts. Only in-frame clones appear in the TCRdb table, and some are missing; sequencing was by immunoSEQ multiplex PCR. In the table there are over 200,000 clones, 11% of which are singletons. The clonotype was recovered from a man aged 25-40 years with type 1 diabetes. The genes are TRBV9 and TRBJ2-2; D is ambiguous. The sequencing sample was made of naive CD4+ T cells from blood. The CDR3 here is CASSVTQAITGELFF. CDR3 nucleotide sequence: TGTGCCAGCAGCGTAACTCAGGCGATTACCGGGGAGCTGTTTTTT.